Following are 19 T cell receptor beta chains from one sample sequenced in a study of T-cell memory formation after mild COVID-19. From the 5' RACE reads, TCRdb called clonotypes with MiXCR, one entry per CDR3 protein. The table lists roughly 150,000 distinct CDR3 sequences, 14% of them singletons. Sequenced sample: PBMCs or a T cell subset sorted from them (not recorded which). These receptors came from an adult woman who had mild COVID-19 (a few samples of this study predate the infection). Cell type and time point are not known.

This sequence joins TRBV19 and TRBJ2-7; the match to TRBD2 covers 11 bases. CDR3 length: 14 residues. The J segment lost 4 bases and the V segment lost 6 bases, leaving 5 bases of the junction unmatched. Germline V gives CDR1 LNHDA, CDR2 SQIVND (reference sequence). The CDR3 is CASSALAGAYEQYF. The CDR3 DNA follows: TGTGCCAGTAGCGCACTAGCGGGAGCTTACGAGCAGTACTTC.

In this sample, this clonotype turned up a few times. The chain links TRBV6-5 to TRBJ2-7, with TRBD1 matching 10 bases. In germline, CDR1 is MNHEY, CDR2 SVGAGI. The ends lost 6 bases at V and 4 bases at J; junction bases unmatched: 12. This CDR3 spans 16 amino acids. Written as DNA, the CDR3 is TGTGCCAGCAGCTCCCCGCAGGGACAGGGGAGATACGAGCAGTACTTC. Amino acid sequence: CASSSPQGQGRYEQYF.

Written as DNA, the CDR3 is TGTGCCAGCAGCCAAGAGTTAACAGGGGGCATCTACGAGCAGTACTTC. It encodes CASSQELTGGIYEQYF. The V and J genes are TRBV4-2 and TRBJ2-7, with 9 bases identical to TRBD1. The CDR3 consists of 16 residues. Germline V lookup: CDR1 LGHNA, CDR2 YNFKEQ. Trimming cost V 0 bases and J 3 bases; bases outside gene matches: 6.

This clonotype was seen only a few times. J is TRBJ1-5 and V is TRBV20-1, with D hard to call. Germline V gene lookup returns CDR1 DFQATT and CDR2 SNEGSKA (reference sequence). This CDR3 has 11 residues. Trimming cost V 3 bases and J 4 bases, with 4 bases left between them. The CDR3 sequence is CSARGNQPQHF. The CDR3 coding sequence is TGCAGTGCTAGGGGTAATCAGCCCCAGCATTTT.

The chain uses TRBV6-5 and TRBJ2-5; weak D call: TRBD1 (5 bases). Trimming took 2 bases from V and 4 from J, leaving 14 bases between them. Germline CDR1 and CDR2: MNHEY and SVGAGI. This CDR3 region has 15 residues. CDR3 protein: CASSYQTGGRETQYF. CDR3 nucleotide sequence: TGTGCCAGCAGTTACCAAACAGGTGGTAGAGAGACCCAGTACTTC.

This clonotype has more than one count but fewer than ten. The V call is TRBV3-1, the J call TRBJ2-1, with D perhaps TRBD2 (5 bases). The CDR3 spans 14 residues. V was clipped by 0 bases and J by 8 bases, with 11 bases between them. Germline V gives CDR1 LGHDT, CDR2 YNNKEL (reference sequence). The DNA of the CDR3 is TGTGCCAGCAGCCAAGATCTAGCTGTTGATGAGCAGTTCTTC. Protein product: CASSQDLAVDEQFF.

There are many counts of this clonotype. V and J are TRBV7-2 and TRBJ2-7, with TRBD2 matching over 10 bases. The germline CDR1 and CDR2 sequences are SGHTA and FQGNSA. Trimming cost V 3 bases and J 6 bases; bases outside gene matches: 14. The CDR3 covers 17 residues. The CDR3: CASSLGTLAGVGGEQYF. In nucleotides, the CDR3 is TGTGCCAGCAGCTTGGGGACGCTAGCGGGAGTAGGAGGCGAGCAGTACTTC.

V and J are TRBV5-4 and TRBJ2-5, with 7 bases matching TRBD2. CDR3 length: 15 amino acids. Germline V CDR1 and CDR2: SGHNT, YYREEE (reference sequence). With V trimmed by 1 base and J by 5 bases, 8 bases remained unmatched. CDR3 region: CASSLKRGEGETQYF. In nucleotides, the CDR3 is TGTGCCAGCAGCTTGAAGCGAGGGGAGGGGGAGACCCAGTACTTC.

This clonotype showed up just once. The V call is TRBV2, the J call TRBJ1-5, with D possibly being TRBD1 (5 bases). This CDR3 is 16 amino acids long. V lost 10 bases and J 8 bases, leaving 27 bases between the germline ends. From germline, CDR1 is SNHLY and CDR2 FYNNEI. The CDR3 loop reads CANIIAPLEVQEPQHF. The CDR3 DNA sequence: TGTGCCAATATCATCGCTCCGCTCGAAGTACAGGAGCCCCAGCATTTT.

This clonotype occurred a few times. The chain uses TRBV11-3 and TRBJ2-1, with a tentative D call TRBD2 (5 bases). CDR1 and CDR2 from the germline V gene are SGHNT and YENEEA. The CDR3 covers 14 residues. Trimming removed 0 bases from V and 8 bases from J, with 11 bases in between. For the CDR3, the DNA is TGTGCCAGCAGCTTAGAATGGGATAGCGATGAGCAGTTCTTC. Protein sequence: CASSLEWDSDEQFF.

This clonotype was recorded a few times. The chain uses TRBV4-3 and TRBJ2-6; D gene unclear. Germline V lookup: CDR1 LGHNA, CDR2 YSLEER. This CDR3 is built from 15 residues. The V and J ends lost 2 bases and 3 bases respectively, with 8 bases between them. CDR3: CASSQIRGGANVLTF. The CDR3 DNA sequence: TGCGCCAGCAGCCAAATCCGTGGTGGGGCCAACGTCCTGACTTTC.

The J gene is TRBJ2-4, the V gene TRBV20-1; unclear D gene. The V gene lost 3 bases and the J gene lost 0 bases, with 12 bases spanning the gap. The CDR3 loop spans 15 amino acids. Per the germline V gene, CDR1 is DFQATT and CDR2 is SNEGSKA (reference sequence). CDR3: CSASKGTLAKNIQYF. CDR3 DNA: TGCAGTGCTAGTAAGGGCACATTAGCCAAAAACATTCAGTACTTC.

There are a few counts of this clonotype. This sequence joins TRBV6-5 and TRBJ2-3; 7 nucleotides line up with TRBD1. With V trimmed by 5 bases and J by 2 bases, 7 bases remained unmatched. This CDR3 is built from 15 residues. The V gene's germline CDR1 is MNHEY and CDR2 SVGAGI. This CDR3 reads CASSRQGQSTDTQYF. Here the CDR3 DNA reads TGTGCCAGCAGTCGCCAGGGACAGTCCACAGATACGCAGTATTTT.

This clonotype was found a few times. This sequence joins TRBV6-5 and TRBJ2-2, with 7 bases fitting TRBD1. V lost 2 bases, J lost 4 bases, and 4 bases stayed unmatched. CDR1 is MNHEY, CDR2 SVGAGI, per germline. The CDR3 consists of 15 residues. Here the CDR3 reads CASSYVTGATGELFF. The CDR3 DNA is TGTGCCAGCAGTTACGTCACAGGGGCCACCGGGGAGCTGTTTTTT.

This clonotype has a handful of counts. The V and J genes are TRBV29-1 and TRBJ2-7; TRBD1 aligns across 7 bases. This CDR3 spans 14 amino acids. V trimming: 1 base; J trimming: 3 bases; junction bases outside the gene matches: 6. Germline loops: CDR1 SQVTM, CDR2 ANQGSEA. The CDR3 coding sequence is TGCAGCGTTGAAGGACAGGGTACAAACTACGAGCAGTACTTC. It specifies CSVEGQGTNYEQYF.

This clonotype was seen only a few times. The chain recombines TRBV24-1 with TRBJ2-5; TRBD1 or TRBD2 may be the D gene (5 bases each). The CDR3 contains 13 residues. Trimming took 8 bases from V and 1 from J, leaving 10 bases between them. Germline V CDR1 and CDR2: KGHDR, SFDVKD. CDR3 DNA sequence: TGTGCCACCAAGGGACCGGGCCAAGAGACCCAGTACTTC. Protein sequence: CATKGPGQETQYF.

The table lists this clonotype with a few counts. The chain employs TRBV3-1 and TRBJ2-2, with D perhaps matching TRBD1 or TRBD2 (5 bases each). Germline CDR1 and CDR2: LGHDT and YNNKEL (reference sequence). V was cut by 5 bases and J by 6 bases, with 13 bases left in between. CDR3 length: 14 residues. CDR3 coding DNA: TGTGCCAGCAGCAACGTCCAGGGAGCCGGGGAGCTGTTTTTT. This translates into CASSNVQGAGELFF.

This clonotype occurred a few times. V gene TRBV5-6 combines with J gene TRBJ2-3; 10 bases fit TRBD1. CDR1 SGHDT and CDR2 YYEEEE come from the germline V gene. V lost 4 bases, J lost 1 base, and 6 bases stayed unmatched. The CDR3 loop spans 16 amino acids. CDR3 region: CASSMTGTGGTDTQYF. DNA of the CDR3: TGTGCCAGCAGCATGACAGGGACAGGGGGCACAGATACGCAGTATTTT.

This chain links TRBV5-1 with TRBJ2-5; D ambiguous. The CDR3 runs to 13 residues. V was clipped by 0 bases and J by 8 bases, with 11 bases between them. The germline CDR1 and CDR2 sequences are SGHRS and YFSETQ. CDR3 residues: CASSLAWMTTQYF. The DNA for the CDR3 is TGCGCCAGCAGCTTGGCCTGGATGACCACCCAGTACTTC.